This paragraph covers one T cell receptor beta chain sequence. Its antigen is not identified. These data originate in a study of post-analysis software for immune sequencing data. Overall study context: The disease courses covered relapsing-remitting, secondary progressive and progressive-relapsing multiple sclerosis.

Trimming pared 4 bases from V and 4 bases from J, leaving 14 bases between. This CDR3 spans 14 amino acids. Germline lookup yields CDR1 LGHDT and CDR2 YNNKEL (reference sequence). The authors incorporated unique molecular identifiers into the TCR beta cDNA libraries. T cells numbering about 0.9 to 11 million yielded 450,000 to 500,000 cDNA molecules. TCRdb itself ran the PCR reads through MiXCR, one entry per CDR3 protein. The data contain around 770,000 distinct CDR3 sequences, around 45% of them singletons. General study findings and limits: F measure grouped same-batch samples tightly together. In multiple sclerosis, normalized Chao1 diversity was significantly below that of controls. Patients had higher frequencies than controls of five or six TRBV segments, including TRBV5-6, TRBV5-1 and TRBV20-1.

Sequences were obtained from blood. The TCR sequence derives from a girl aged 5 to 17 with multiple sclerosis. The rearrangement uses TRBV3-1 and TRBJ2-7; D not certain. The CDR3 reads CASSRTSLGYEQYF. In nucleotides, the CDR3 is TGTGCCAGCAGCCGAACCAGCCTTGGGTACGAGCAGTACTTC.